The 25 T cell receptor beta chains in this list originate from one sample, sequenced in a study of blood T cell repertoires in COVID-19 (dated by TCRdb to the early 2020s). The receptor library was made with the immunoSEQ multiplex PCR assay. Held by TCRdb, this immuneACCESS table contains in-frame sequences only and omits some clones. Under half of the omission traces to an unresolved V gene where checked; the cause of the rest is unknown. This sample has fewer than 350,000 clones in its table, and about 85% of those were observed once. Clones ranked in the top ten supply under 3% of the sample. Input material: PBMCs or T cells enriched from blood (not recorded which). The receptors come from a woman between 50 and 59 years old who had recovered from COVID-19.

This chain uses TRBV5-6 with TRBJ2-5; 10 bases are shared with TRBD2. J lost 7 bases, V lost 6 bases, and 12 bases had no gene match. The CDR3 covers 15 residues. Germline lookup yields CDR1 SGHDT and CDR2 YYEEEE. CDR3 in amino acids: CASTFLAGEGWTQYF. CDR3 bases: TGTGCCAGCACCTTCCTAGCGGGGGAGGGGTGGACCCAGTACTTC.

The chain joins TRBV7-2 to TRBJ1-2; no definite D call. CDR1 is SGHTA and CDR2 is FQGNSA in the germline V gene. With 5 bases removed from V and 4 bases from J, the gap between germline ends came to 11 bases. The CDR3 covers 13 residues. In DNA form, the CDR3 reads TGTGCCAGCAGCGTCCGATTAGCCTATGGCTACACCTTC. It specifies CASSVRLAYGYTF.

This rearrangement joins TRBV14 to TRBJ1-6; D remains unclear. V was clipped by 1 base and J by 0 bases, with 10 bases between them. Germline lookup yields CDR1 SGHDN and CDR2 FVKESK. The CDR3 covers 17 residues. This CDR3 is CASSQAVTSSYNSPLHF. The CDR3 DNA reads TGTGCCAGCAGCCAAGCAGTTACCAGCTCCTATAATTCACCCCTCCACTTT. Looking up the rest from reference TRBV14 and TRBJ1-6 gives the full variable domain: EAGVTQFPSHSVIEKGQTVTLRCDPISGHDNLYWYRRVMGKEIKFLLHFVKESKQDESGMPNNRFLAERTGGTYSTLKVQPAELEDSGVYFCASSQAVTSSYNSPLHFGNGTRLTVT.

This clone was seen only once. CDR3 sequence reads: CASSKPGLRGTEAFF. CDR3 nucleotides: TGTGCCAGCAGCAAACCGGGACTCCGGGGCACTGAAGCTTTCTTT. The genes are TRBV7-9 and TRBJ1-1, with D tentatively TRBD1 (5 bases). This CDR3 has 15 residues. The V end lost 5 bases, the J end lost 4 bases, and 17 bases lay between the germline ends. The germline V gene encodes CDR1 SEHNR and CDR2 FQNEAQ (reference sequence). The full variable domain, with the rest looked up from reference TRBV7-9 and TRBJ1-1, is DTGVSQNPRHKITKRGQNVTFRCDPISEHNRLYWYRQTLGQGPEFLTYFQNEAQLEKSRLLSDRFSAERPKGSFSTLEIQRTEQGDSAMYLCASSKPGLRGTEAFFGQGTRLTVV.

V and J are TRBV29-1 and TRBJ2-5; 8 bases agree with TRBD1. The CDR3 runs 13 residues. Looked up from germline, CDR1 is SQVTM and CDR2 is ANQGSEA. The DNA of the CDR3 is TGCAGTGGTTCCCCAGGGGGCCGGGAGACCCAGTACTTC. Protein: CSGSPGGRETQYF.

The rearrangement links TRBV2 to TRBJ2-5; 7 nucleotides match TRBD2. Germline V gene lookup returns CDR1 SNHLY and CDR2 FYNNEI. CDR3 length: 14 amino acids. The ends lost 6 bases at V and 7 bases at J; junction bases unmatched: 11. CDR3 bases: TGTGCCAGCAGGGCCCCCTTCGGGGAGGGGACCCAGTACTTC. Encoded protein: CASRAPFGEGTQYF.

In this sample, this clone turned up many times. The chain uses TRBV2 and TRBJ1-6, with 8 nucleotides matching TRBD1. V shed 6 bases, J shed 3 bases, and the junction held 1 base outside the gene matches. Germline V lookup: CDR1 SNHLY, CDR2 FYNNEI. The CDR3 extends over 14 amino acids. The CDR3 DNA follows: TGTGCCAGCAGGGACAGGGACTATAATTCACCCCTCCACTTT. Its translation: CASRDRDYNSPLHF.

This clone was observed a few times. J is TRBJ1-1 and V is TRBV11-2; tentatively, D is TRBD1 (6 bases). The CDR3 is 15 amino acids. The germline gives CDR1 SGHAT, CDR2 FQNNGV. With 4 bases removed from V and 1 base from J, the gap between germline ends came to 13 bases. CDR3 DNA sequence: TGTGCCAGCAGCTCCACAGGGAAAGCGAACACTGAAGCTTTCTTT. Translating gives CASSSTGKANTEAFF. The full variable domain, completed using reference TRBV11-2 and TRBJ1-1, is EAGVAQSPRYKIIEKRQSVAFWCNPISGHATLYWYQQILGQGPKLLIQFQNNGVVDDSQLPKDRFSAERLKGVDSTLKIQPAKLEDSAVYLCASSSTGKANTEAFFGQGTRLTVV.

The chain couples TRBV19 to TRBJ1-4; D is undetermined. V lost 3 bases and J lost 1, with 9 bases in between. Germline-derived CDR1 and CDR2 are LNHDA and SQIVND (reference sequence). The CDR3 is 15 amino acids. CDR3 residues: CASSISAGTNEKLFF. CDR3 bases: TGTGCCAGTAGTATTTCGGCAGGAACTAATGAAAAACTGTTTTTT. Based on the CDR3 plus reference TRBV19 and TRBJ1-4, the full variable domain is DGGITQSPKYLFRKEGQNVTLSCEQNLNHDAMYWYRQDPGQGLRLIYYSQIVNDFQKGDIAEGYSVSREKKESFPLTVTSAQKNPTAFYLCASSISAGTNEKLFFGSGTQLSVL.

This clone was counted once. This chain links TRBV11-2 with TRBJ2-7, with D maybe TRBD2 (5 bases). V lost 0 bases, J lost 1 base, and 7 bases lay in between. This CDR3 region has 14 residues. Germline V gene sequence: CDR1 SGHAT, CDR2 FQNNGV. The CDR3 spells CASSLDRTSYEQYF. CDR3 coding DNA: TGTGCCAGCAGCTTAGACCGGACTTCCTACGAGCAGTACTTC.

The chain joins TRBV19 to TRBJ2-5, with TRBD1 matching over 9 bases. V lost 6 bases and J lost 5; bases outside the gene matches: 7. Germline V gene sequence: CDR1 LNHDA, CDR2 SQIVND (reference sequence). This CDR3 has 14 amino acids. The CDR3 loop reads CASSSGTGWETQYF. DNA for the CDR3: TGTGCCAGTAGCTCCGGGACAGGGTGGGAGACCCAGTACTTC.

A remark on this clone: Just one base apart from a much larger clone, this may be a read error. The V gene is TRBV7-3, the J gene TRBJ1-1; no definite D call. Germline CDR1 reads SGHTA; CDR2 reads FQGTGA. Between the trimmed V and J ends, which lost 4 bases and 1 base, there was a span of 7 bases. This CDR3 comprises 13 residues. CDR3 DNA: TGTGCCAGCAGCTCGGACTGGAACACTGAAGCTTTCTTT. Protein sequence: CASSSDWNTEAFF.

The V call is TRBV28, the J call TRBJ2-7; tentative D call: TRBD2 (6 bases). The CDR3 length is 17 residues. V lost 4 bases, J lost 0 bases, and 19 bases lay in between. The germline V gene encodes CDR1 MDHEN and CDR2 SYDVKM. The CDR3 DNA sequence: TGTGCCAGCAGTTCGTTTCGGGACTCCCGAAGCTCCTACGAGCAGTACTTC. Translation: CASSSFRDSRSSYEQYF. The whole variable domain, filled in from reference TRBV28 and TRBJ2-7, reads DVKVTQSSRYLVKRTGEKVFLECVQDMDHENMFWYRQDPGLGLRLIYFSYDVKMKEKGDIPEGYSVSREKKERFSLILESASTNQTSMYLCASSSFRDSRSSYEQYFGPGTRLTVT.

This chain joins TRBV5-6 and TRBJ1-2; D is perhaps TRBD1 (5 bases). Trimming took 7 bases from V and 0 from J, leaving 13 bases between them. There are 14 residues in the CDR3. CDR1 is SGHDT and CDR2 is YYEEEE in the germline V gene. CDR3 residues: CASGTGLANYGYTF. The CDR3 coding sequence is TGTGCCAGCGGTACGGGACTCGCTAACTATGGCTACACCTTC. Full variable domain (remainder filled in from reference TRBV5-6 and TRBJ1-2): DAGVTQSPTHLIKTRGQQVTLRCSPKSGHDTVSWYQQALGQGPQFIFQYYEEEERQRGNFPDRFSGHQFPNYSSELNVNALLLGDSALYLCASGTGLANYGYTFGSGTRLTVV.

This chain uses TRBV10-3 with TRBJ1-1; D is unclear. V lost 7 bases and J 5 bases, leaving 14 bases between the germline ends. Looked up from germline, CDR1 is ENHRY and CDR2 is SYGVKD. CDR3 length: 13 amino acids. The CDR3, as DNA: TGTGCCATCAAGGAGGGATGGGGAACTGAAGCTTTCTTT. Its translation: CAIKEGWGTEAFF.

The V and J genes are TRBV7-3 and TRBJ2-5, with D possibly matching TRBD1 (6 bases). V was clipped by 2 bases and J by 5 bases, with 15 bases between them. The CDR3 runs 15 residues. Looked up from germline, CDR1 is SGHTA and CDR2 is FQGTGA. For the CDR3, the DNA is TGTGCCAGCAGCTTAGGGTTCGGTAGGGGGGAGACCCAGTACTTC. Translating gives CASSLGFGRGETQYF.

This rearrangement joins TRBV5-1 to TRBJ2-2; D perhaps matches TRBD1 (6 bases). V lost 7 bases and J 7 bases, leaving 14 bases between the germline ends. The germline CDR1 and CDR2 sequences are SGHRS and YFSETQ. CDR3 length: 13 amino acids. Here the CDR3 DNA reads TGCGCCAGCCGCGCAGGGGCGATCGGGGAGCTGTTTTTT. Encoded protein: CASRAGAIGELFF. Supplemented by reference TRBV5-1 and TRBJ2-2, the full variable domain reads KAGVTQTPRYLIKTRGQQVTLSCSPISGHRSVSWYQQTPGQGLQFLFEYFSETQRNKGNFPGRFSGRQFSNSRSEMNVSTLELGDSALYLCASRAGAIGELFFGEGSRLTVL.

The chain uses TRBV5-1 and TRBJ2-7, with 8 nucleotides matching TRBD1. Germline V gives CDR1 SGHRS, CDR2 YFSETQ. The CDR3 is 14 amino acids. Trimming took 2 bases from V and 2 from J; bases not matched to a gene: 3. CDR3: CASSFTGGAYEQYF. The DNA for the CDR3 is TGCGCCAGCAGCTTTACAGGGGGTGCCTACGAGCAGTACTTC.

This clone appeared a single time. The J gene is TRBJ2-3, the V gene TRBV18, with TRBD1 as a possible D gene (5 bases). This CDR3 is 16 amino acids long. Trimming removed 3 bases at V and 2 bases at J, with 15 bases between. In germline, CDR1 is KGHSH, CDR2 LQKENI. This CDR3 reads CASSPPDSSNTDTQYF. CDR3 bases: TGTGCCAGCTCACCCCCCGACAGTTCCAACACAGATACGCAGTATTTT.

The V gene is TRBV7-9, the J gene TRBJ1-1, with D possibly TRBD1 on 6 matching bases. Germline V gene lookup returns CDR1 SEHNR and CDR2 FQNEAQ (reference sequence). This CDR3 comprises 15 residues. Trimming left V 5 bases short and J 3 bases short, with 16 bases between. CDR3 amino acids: CASSPHREGDTEAFF. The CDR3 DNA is TGTGCCAGCAGCCCTCACAGGGAGGGGGACACTGAAGCTTTCTTT.

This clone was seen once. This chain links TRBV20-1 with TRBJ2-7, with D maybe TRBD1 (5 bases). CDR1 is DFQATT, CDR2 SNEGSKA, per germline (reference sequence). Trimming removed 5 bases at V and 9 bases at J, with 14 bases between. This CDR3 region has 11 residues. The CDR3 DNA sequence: TGCAGTGCTGATGACAGCTCGGGGCAGTACTTC. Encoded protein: CSADDSSGQYF.

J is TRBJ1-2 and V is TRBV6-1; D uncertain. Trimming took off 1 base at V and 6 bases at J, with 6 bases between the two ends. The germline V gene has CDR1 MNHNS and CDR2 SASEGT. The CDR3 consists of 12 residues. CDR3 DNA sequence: TGTGCCAGCAGTGAAGGGAGAGATGGCTACACCTTC. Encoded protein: CASSEGRDGYTF.

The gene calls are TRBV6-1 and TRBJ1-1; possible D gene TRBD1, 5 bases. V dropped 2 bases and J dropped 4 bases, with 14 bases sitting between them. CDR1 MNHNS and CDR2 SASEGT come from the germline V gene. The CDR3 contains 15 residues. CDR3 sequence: CASSETPGPGTEAFF. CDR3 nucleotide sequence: TGTGCCAGCAGTGAAACTCCAGGGCCGGGCACTGAAGCTTTCTTT.

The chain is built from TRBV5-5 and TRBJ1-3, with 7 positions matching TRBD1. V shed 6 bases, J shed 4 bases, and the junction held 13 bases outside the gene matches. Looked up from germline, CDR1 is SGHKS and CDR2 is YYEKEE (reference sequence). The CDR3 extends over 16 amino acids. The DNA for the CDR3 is TGTGCCAGCACTCGGCGAATAGGGACAGTAGGAAACACCATATATTTT. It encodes CASTRRIGTVGNTIYF.

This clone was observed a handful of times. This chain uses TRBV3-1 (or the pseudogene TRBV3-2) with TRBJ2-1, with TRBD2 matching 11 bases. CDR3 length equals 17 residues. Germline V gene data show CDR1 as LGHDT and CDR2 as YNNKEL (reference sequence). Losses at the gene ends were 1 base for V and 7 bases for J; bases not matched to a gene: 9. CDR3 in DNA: TGTGCCAGCAGCCAAGTCGGTAGCGGGGGGGTTGAGAATGAGCAGTTCTTC. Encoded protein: CASSQVGSGGVENEQFF.